The present T cell receptor (beta chain) was sequenced within a study of response to subunit inactivated influenza vaccine. TCRdb re-called the RT-PCR reads with MiXCR, one entry per CDR3 protein. The data show more than 700,000 distinct CDR3 sequences, approximately 21% seen once. The germline CDR1 and CDR2 sequences are MNHEY and SMNVEV (reference sequence). The ends lost 5 bases at V and 4 bases at J; junction bases unmatched: 7. CDR3 length: 16 amino acids. Regarding the study as a whole: After each seasonal influenza vaccination, few new T cells are recruited, the authors suggested.

Remarks on this clonotype: No antigen is known for it.

Sequenced material: PBMCs from blood, taken around 5 days after vaccination. This receptor was taken from a man aged 45-65 years who received an inactivated influenza vaccine. The chain has TRBV27 and TRBJ2-7; TRBD2 matches 14 bases. DNA of the CDR3: TGTGCCAGCAGTGATATGAGACTAGCGGGAGGGTACGAGCAGTACTTC. This codes for CASSDMRLAGGYEQYF.